Listed here is a single T cell receptor beta chain. The data were taken from a study of response to subunit inactivated influenza vaccine. The V and J ends lost 5 bases and 8 bases respectively, with 12 bases between them. Germline loops: CDR1 SEHNR, CDR2 FQNEAQ (reference sequence). The CDR3 runs 12 residues. TCRdb used MiXCR to reprocess the RT-PCR reads, holding one entry per CDR3 protein. The sample includes 500,000 to 550,000 distinct CDR3 sequences, under 9% of them seen just once. The TCR comes from a man aged 45 to 75 who received an inactivated influenza vaccine. The genes are TRBV7-9 and TRBJ1-1; the D is unclear. The sample consisted of PBMCs from blood, taken around 25 months after vaccination. The CDR3 coding sequence is TGTGCCAGCAGCCAGAGCGGAGGGGAAGCTTTCTTT. Its translation is CASSQSGGEAFF.